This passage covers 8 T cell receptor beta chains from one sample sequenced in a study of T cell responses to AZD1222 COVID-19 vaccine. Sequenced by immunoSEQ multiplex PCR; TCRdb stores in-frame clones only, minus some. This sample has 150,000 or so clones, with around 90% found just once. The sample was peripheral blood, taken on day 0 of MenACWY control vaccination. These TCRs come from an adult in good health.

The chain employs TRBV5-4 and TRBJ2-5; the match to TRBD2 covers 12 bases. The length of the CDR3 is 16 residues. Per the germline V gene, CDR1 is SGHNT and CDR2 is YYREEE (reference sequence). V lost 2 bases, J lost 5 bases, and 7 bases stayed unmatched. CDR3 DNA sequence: TGTGCCAGCAGCTTTGCTAGCGGGAGGGCGGAGGAGACCCAGTACTTC. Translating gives CASSFASGRAEETQYF.

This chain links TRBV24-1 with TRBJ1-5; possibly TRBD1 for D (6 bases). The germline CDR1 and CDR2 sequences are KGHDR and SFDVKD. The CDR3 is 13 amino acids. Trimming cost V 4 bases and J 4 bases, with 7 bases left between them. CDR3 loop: CATSETGNQPQHF. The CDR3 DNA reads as TGTGCCACCAGTGAAACAGGGAATCAGCCCCAGCATTTT.

CDR3: CASSIVAGGGNEQFF. In DNA, the CDR3 is TGTGCCAGTAGTATAGTAGCAGGGGGTGGCAATGAGCAGTTCTTC. This chain connects TRBV19 to TRBJ2-1; 7 bases align to TRBD1. The V segment lost 1 base and the J segment 6 bases; nucleotides outside the gene matches: 6. The CDR3 extends over 15 amino acids. Looked up from germline, CDR1 is LNHDA and CDR2 is SQIVND (reference sequence).

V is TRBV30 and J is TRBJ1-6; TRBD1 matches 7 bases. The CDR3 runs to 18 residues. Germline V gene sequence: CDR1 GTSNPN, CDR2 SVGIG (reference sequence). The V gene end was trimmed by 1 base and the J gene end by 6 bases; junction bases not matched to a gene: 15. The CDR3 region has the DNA TGTGCCTGGAGTGCGACAGGGACTTGGGGTCGTATTAATTCACCCCTCCACTTT. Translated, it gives CAWSATGTWGRINSPLHF.

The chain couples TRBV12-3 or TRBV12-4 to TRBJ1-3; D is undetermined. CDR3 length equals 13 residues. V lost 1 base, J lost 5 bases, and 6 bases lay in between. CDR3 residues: CASSLVARNTIYF. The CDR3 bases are TGTGCCAGCAGTTTAGTTGCCCGAAACACCATATATTTT.

The CDR3 DNA sequence: TGTGCCAGCAGTGAAGCGGGATCGGGACAGGGAAATGGCTACACCTTC. As protein: CASSEAGSGQGNGYTF. The chain couples TRBV2 to TRBJ1-2; 9 bases align to TRBD1. The ends lost 0 bases at V and 6 bases at J; junction bases unmatched: 8. This CDR3 has 16 residues. CDR1 and CDR2 from the germline V gene are SNHLY and FYNNEI.

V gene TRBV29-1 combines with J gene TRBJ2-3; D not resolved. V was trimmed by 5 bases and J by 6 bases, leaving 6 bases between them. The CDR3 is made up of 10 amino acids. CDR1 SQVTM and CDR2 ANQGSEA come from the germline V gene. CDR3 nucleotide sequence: TGCAGCGTTTCCGAGGATACGCAGTATTTT. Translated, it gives CSVSEDTQYF.

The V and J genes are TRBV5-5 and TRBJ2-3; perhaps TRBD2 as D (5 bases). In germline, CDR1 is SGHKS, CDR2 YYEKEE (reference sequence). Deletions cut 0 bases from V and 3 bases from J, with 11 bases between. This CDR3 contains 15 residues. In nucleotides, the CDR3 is TGTGCCAGCAGCTTGGTGGGAGTTGGTACAGATACGCAGTATTTT. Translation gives CASSLVGVGTDTQYF.